This TCR beta chain was obtained from a study of cytomegalovirus exposure and HLA in healthy donors. Study conclusions and caveats: Several V segments, TRBV6-2 and TRBV6-3 among them, could not be told apart and were dropped. The majority of CMV-associated TCR beta chains were reported as apparently HLA-restricted in a later analysis.

The CDR3 runs to 15 residues. The V end was cut by 5 bases, the J end by 3 bases, with 13 bases between. In germline, CDR1 is SNHLY, CDR2 FYNNEI. A remark on this clone: Its antigen remains unknown.

Amplification used 60 Vbeta primers and 13 Jbeta primers. The assay was immunoSEQ multiplex PCR, and TCRdb's table has in-frame clones only and misses some. This table has some 140,000 clones, 80% appearing once. This receptor was obtained from a middle-aged woman in good health and CMV-seropositive. The gene calls are TRBV2 and TRBJ2-2; possible D gene TRBD2, 6 bases. The sequenced sample consisted of PBMCs. CDR3: CASSLAAADTGELFF. Written as DNA, the CDR3 is TGTGCCAGCAGTTTAGCGGCCGCCGACACCGGGGAGCTGTTTTTT.